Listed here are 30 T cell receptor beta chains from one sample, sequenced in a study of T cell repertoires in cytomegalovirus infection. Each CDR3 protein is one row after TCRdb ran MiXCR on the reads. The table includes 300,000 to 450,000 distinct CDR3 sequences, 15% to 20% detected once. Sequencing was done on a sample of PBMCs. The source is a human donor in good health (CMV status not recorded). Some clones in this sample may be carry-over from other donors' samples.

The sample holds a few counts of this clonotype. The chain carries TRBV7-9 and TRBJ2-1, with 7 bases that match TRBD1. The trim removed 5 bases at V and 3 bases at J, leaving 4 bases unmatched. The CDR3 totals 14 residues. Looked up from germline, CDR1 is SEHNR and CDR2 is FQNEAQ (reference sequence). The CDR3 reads CASSRGQYYNEQFF. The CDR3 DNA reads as TGTGCCAGCAGCCGGGGACAGTACTACAATGAGCAGTTCTTC.

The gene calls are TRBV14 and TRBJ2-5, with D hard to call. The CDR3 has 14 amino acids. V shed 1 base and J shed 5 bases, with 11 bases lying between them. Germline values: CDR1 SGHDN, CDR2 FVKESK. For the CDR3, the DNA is TGTGCCAGCAGCCAAGCATGGTCCGGGGAGACCCAGTACTTC. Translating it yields CASSQAWSGETQYF.

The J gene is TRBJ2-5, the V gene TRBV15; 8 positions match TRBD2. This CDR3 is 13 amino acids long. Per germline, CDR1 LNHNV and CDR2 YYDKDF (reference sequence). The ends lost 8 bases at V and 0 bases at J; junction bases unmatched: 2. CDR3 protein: CATAREDQETQYF. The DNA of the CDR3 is TGTGCCACCGCGCGGGAGGACCAAGAGACCCAGTACTTC.

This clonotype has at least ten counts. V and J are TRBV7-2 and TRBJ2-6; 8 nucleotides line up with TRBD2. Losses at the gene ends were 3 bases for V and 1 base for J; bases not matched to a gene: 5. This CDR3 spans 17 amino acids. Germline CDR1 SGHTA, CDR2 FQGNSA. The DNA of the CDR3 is TGTGCCAGCAGCTTTAGCGGGACTCTTTCTGGGGCCAACGTCCTGACTTTC. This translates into CASSFSGTLSGANVLTF.

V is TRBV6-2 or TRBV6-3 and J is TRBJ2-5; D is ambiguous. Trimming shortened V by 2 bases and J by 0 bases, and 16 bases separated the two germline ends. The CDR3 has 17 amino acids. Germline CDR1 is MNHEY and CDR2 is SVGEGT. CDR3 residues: CASSYLVEAWYQETQYF. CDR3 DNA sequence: TGTGCCAGCAGTTACCTCGTCGAAGCCTGGTACCAAGAGACCCAGTACTTC.

The CDR3 spells CAISFATGRVGYEQYF. DNA for the CDR3: TGTGCCATCAGTTTCGCGACAGGGAGGGTTGGGTACGAGCAGTACTTC. The chain is built from TRBV10-3 and TRBJ2-7; D may correspond to TRBD1 or TRBD2 (7 bases each). The CDR3 runs 16 residues. The germline V gene has CDR1 ENHRY and CDR2 SYGVKD. V was pared by 5 bases and J by 4 bases, with 21 bases between.

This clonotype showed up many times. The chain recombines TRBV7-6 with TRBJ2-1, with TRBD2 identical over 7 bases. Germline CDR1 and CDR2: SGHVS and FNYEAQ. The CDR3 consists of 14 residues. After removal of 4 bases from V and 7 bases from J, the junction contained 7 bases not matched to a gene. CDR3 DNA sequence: TGTGCCAGCAGCTCGGCGGGACTACCTAATGAGCAGTTCTTC. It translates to CASSSAGLPNEQFF. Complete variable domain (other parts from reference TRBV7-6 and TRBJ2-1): GAGVSQSPRYKVTKRGQDVALRCDPISGHVSLYWYRQALGQGPEFLTYFNYEAQQDKSGLPNDRFSAERPEGSISTLTIQRTEQRDSAMYRCASSSAGLPNEQFFGPGTRLTVL.

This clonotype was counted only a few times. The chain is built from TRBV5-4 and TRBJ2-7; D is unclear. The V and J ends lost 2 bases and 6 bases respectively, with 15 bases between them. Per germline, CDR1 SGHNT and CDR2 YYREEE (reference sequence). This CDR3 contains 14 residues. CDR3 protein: CASSFTTASSEQYF. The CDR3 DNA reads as TGTGCCAGCAGCTTCACAACGGCATCCAGCGAGCAGTACTTC.

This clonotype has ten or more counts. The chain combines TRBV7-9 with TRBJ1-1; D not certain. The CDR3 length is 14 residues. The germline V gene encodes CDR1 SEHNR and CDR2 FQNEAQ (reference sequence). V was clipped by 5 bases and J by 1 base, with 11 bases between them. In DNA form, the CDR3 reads TGTGCCAGCAGCGCTTGGCGACGGAACACTGAAGCTTTCTTT. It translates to CASSAWRRNTEAFF.

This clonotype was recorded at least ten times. CDR3 sequence: CASSLVVEAEQYF. In nucleotides, the CDR3 is TGTGCCAGCAGCTTAGTGGTGGAGGCCGAGCAGTACTTC. This chain joins TRBV7-4 and TRBJ2-7, with D possibly matching TRBD2 (5 bases). V lost 1 base to trimming and J lost 6 bases, with 10 bases between them. This CDR3 spans 13 amino acids. Germline loops: CDR1 SGHVT, CDR2 SQSDAQ.

CDR3 nucleotides: TGTGCCACCAGCAGCCCGGAGGGGTCCCGATTAGACACTGAAGCTTTCTTT. Its translation: CATSSPEGSRLDTEAFF. This chain connects TRBV15 to TRBJ1-1, with D perhaps TRBD1 (5 bases). From germline, CDR1 is LNHNV and CDR2 YYDKDF (reference sequence). The CDR3 is 17 amino acids. V lost 3 bases to trimming and J lost 3 bases, with 20 bases between them.

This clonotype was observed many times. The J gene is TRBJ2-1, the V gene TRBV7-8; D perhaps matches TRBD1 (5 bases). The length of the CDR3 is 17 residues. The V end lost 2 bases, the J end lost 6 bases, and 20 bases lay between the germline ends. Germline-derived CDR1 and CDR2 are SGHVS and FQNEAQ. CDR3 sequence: CASSLWGPDPSSNEQFF. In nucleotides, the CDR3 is TGTGCCAGCAGCTTATGGGGCCCTGACCCCTCCAGCAATGAGCAGTTCTTC.

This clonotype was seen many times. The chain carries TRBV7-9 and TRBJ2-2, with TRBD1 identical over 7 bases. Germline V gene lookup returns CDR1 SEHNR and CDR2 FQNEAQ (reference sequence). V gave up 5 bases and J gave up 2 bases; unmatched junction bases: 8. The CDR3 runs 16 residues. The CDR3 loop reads CASSTNRDRNTGELFF. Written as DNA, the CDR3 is TGTGCCAGCAGCACAAATCGGGACAGAAACACCGGGGAGCTGTTTTTT.

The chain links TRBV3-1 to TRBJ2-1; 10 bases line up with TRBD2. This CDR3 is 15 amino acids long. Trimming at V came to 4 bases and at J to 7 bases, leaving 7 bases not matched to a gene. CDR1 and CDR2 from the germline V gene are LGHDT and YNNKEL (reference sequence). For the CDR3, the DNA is TGTGCCAGCAGCCTAACTAGCGGGAAATGGAATGAGCAGTTCTTC. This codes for CASSLTSGKWNEQFF.

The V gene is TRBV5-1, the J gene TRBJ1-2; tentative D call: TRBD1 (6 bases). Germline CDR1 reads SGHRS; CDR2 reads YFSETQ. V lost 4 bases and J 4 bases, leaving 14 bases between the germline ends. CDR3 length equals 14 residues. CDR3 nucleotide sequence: TGCGCCAGCAGCGAAGGACAGCCATCCTATGGCTACACCTTC. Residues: CASSEGQPSYGYTF.

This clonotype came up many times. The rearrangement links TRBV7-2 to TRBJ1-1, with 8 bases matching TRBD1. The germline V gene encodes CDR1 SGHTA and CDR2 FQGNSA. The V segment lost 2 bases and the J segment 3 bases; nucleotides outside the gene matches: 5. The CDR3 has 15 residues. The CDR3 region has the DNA TGTGCCAGCAGCTTACAGGGGGCGCGTGACACTGAAGCTTTCTTT. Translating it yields CASSLQGARDTEAFF. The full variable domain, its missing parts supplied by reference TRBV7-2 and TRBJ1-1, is GAGVSQSPSNKVTEKGKDVELRCDPISGHTALYWYRQSLGQGLEFLIYFQGNSAPDKSGLPSDRFSAERTGGSVSTLTIQRTQQEDSAVYLCASSLQGARDTEAFFGQGTRLTVV.

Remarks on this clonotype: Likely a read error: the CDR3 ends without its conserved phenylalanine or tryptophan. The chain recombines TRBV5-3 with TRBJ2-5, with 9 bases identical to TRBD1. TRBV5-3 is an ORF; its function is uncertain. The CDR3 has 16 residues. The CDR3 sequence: CASSLTNTGGVETQYL. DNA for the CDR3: TGTGCCAGCAGCTTGACCAATACAGGGGGCGTAGAGACCCAGTACCTC.

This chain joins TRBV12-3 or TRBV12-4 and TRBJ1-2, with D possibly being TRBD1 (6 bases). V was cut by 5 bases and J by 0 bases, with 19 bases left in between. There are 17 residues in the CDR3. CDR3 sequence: CASSPHPGTPSNYGYTF. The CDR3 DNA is TGTGCCAGCAGTCCCCACCCCGGGACACCTTCTAACTATGGCTACACCTTC.

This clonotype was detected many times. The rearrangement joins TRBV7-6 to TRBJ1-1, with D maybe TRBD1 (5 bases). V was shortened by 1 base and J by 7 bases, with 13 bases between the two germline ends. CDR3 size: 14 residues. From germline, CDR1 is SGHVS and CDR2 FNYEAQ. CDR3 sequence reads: CASSLEPGQDEAFF. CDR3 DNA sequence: TGTGCCAGCAGCTTAGAGCCGGGGCAGGATGAAGCTTTCTTT.

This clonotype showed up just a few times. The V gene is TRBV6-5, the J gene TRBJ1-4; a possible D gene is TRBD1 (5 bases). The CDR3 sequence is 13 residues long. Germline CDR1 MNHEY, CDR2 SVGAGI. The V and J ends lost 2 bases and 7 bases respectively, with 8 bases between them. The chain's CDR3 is CASSYEGREKLFF. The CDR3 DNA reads TGTGCCAGCAGTTACGAGGGGCGTGAAAAACTGTTTTTT.

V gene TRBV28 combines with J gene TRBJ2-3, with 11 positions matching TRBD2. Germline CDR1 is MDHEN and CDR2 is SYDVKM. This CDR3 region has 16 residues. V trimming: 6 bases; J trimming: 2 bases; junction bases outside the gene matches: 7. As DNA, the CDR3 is TGTGCCAGCAGGGAAAGACTAGCGGGGACCACAGATACGCAGTATTTT. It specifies CASRERLAGTTDTQYF.

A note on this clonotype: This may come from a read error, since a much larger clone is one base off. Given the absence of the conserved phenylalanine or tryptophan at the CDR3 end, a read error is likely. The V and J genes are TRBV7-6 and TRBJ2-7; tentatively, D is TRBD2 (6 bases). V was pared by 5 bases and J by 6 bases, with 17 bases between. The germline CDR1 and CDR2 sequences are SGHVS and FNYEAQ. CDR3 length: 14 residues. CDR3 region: CASSPGGALVEQYL. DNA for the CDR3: TGTGCCAGCAGCCCCGGGGGTGCCTTGGTCGAGCAGTACCTC.

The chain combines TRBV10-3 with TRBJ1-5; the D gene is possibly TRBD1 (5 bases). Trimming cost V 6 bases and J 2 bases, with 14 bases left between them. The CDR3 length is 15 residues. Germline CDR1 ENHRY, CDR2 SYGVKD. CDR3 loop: CAISPMGGGNQPQHF. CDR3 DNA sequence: TGTGCCATCAGCCCGATGGGGGGAGGCAATCAGCCCCAGCATTTT.

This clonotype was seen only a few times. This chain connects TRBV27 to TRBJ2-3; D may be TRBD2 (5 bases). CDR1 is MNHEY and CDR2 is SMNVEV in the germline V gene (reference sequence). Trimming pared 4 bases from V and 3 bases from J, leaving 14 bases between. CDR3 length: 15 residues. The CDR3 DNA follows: TGTGCCAGCAGTTCCTATACCGGGGTGACAGATACGCAGTATTTT. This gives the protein CASSSYTGVTDTQYF.

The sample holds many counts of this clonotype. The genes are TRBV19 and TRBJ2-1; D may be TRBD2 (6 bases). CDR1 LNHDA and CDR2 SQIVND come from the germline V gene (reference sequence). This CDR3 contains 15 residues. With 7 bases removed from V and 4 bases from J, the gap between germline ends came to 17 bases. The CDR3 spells CASTLEGGGYNEQFF. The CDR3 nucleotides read TGTGCCAGTACCCTGGAGGGCGGAGGGTACAATGAGCAGTTCTTC. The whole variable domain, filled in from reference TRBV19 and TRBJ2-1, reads DGGITQSPKYLFRKEGQNVTLSCEQNLNHDAMYWYRQDPGQGLRLIYYSQIVNDFQKGDIAEGYSVSREKKESFPLTVTSAQKNPTAFYLCASTLEGGGYNEQFFGPGTRLTVL.

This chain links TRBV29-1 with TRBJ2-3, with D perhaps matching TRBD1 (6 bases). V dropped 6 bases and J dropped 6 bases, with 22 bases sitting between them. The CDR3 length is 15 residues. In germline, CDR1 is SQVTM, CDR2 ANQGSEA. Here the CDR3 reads CSVTRSGAGVDTQYF. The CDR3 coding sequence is TGCAGCGTGACCCGTTCAGGGGCCGGGGTGGATACGCAGTATTTT.

CDR3 in amino acids: CASTGTIDGYTF. Here the CDR3 DNA reads TGTGCCAGCACAGGGACGATAGATGGCTACACCTTC. V gene TRBV6-6 combines with J gene TRBJ1-2; possible D gene TRBD1, 5 bases. This CDR3 spans 12 amino acids. CDR1 MNHNY and CDR2 SVGAGI come from the germline V gene (reference sequence). V lost 7 bases to trimming and J lost 6 bases, with 12 bases between them.

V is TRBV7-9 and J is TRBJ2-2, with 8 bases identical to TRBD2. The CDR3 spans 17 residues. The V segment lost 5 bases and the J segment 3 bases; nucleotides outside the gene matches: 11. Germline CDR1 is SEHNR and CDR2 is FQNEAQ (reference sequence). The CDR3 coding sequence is TGTGCCAGCAGCCCCGGTGATAGCGGGAAGGACACCGGGGAGCTGTTTTTT. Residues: CASSPGDSGKDTGELFF.

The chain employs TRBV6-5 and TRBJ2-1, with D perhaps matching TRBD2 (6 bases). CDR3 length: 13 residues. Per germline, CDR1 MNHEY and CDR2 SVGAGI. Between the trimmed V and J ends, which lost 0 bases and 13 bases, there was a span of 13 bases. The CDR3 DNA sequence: TGTGCCAGCAGTTACTCGCTGACTAGTTATCAGTTCTTC. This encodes CASSYSLTSYQFF.

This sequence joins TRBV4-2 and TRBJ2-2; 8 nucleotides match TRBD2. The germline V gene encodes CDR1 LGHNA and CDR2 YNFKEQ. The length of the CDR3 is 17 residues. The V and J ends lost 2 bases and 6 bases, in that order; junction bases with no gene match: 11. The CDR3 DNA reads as TGTGCCAGCAGCCAACTACCAGCGGGGGACTACGCCGGGGAGCTGTTTTTT. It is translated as CASSQLPAGDYAGELFF.